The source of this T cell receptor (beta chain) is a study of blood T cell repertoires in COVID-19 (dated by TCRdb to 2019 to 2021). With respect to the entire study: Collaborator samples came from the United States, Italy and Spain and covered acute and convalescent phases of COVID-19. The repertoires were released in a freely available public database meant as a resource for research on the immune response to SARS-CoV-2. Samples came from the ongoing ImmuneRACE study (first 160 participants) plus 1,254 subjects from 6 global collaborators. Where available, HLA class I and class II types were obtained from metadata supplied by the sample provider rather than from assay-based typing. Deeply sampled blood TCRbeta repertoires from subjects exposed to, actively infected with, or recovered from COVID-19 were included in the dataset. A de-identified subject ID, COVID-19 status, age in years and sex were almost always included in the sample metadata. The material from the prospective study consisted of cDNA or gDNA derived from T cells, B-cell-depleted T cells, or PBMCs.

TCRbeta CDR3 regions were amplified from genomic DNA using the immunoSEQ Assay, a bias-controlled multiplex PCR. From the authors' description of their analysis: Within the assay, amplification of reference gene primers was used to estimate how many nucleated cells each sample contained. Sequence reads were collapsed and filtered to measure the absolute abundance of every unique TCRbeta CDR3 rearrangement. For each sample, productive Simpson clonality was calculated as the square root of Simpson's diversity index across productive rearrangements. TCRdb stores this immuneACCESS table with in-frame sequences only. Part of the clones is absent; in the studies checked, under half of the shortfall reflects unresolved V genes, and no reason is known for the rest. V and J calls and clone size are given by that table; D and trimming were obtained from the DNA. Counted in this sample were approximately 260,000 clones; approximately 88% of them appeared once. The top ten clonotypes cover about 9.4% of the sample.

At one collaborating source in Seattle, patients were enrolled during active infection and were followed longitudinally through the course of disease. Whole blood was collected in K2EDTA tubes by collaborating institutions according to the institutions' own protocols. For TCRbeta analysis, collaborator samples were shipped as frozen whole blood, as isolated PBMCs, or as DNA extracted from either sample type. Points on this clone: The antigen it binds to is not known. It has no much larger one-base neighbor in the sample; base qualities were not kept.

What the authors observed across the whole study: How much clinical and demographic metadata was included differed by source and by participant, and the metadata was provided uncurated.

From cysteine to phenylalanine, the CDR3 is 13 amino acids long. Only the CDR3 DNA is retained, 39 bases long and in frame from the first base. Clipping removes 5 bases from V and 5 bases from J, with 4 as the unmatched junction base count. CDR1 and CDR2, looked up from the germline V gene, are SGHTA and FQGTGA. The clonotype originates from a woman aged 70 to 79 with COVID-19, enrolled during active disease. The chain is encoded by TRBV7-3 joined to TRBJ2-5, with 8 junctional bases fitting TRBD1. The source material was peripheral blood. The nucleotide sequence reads TGTGCCAGCAGCCGAGACAGGGGTGAGACCCAGTACTTC. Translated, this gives CASSRDRGETQYF.